This T cell receptor (beta chain) comes out of a study of radiotherapy plus CTLA-4 blockade in lung cancer. Study-level background: Objective responses were observed in approximately 20% of patients, and disease control was achieved by roughly 30%. Study outcomes and limitations: Dynamics of early blood T cell clones, together with interferon-beta, were reportedly the best predictors of response. Researchers report tumor-derived TCR clones expanding in blood after radiotherapy plus ipilimumab.

In its sample, this clone was seen a few times. Its antigen is currently unknown. Clones were sequenced by immunoSEQ multiplex PCR, and TCRdb holds only the in-frame ones, with some missing. The sample lists about 60,000 clones, 72% occurring once. Germline CDR1 is LGHNA and CDR2 is YSLEER. V shed 4 bases, J shed 4 bases, and the junction held 5 bases outside the gene matches. CDR3 length: 15 residues. The source is a human donor with non-small cell lung cancer whose response to radiotherapy plus ipilimumab could not be evaluated. The material sequenced was peripheral blood, taken from a patient treated with radiotherapy plus ipilimumab. J is TRBJ1-3 and V is TRBV4-3, with TRBD1 matching 9 bases. CDR3 sequence reads: CASSRIGTGGNTIYF. CDR3 nucleotide sequence: TGCGCCAGCAGCCGAATTGGGACAGGGGGAAACACCATATATTTT.